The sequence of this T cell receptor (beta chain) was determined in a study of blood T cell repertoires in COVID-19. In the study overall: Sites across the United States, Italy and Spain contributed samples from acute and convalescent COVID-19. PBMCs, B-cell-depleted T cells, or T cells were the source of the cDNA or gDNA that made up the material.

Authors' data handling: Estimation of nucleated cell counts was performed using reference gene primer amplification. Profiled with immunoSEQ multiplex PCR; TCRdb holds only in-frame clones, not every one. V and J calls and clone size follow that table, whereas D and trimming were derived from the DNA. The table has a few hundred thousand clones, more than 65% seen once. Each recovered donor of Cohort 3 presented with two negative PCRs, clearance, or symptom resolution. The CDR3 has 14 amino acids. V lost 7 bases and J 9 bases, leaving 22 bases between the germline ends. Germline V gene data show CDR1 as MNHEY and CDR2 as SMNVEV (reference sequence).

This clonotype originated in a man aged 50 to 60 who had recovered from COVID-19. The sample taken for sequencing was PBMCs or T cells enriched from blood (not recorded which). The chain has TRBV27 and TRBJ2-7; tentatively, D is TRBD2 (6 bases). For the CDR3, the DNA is TGTGCCAGCACCTTCCGCGCGGGGATAGAGGTGCAGTACTTC. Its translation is CASTFRAGIEVQYF.